This T cell receptor beta chain stems from a study of vaccination and CD4 T cells after COVID-19. Sample time point: late sampling 161 to 241 days after vaccination in a few convalescent patients. The treatment: roughly nine-day PBMC culture with coronavirus spike peptide pools or control peptides (ViraFEST assay). It was after roughly 10 days of culture that CD4+ T cells were isolated by negative selection. V gave up 4 bases and J gave up 0 bases; unmatched junction bases: 5. This CDR3 is built from 14 residues. Per the germline V gene, CDR1 is DFQATT and CDR2 is SNEGSKA (reference sequence). Oncomine TCR Beta short-read sequencing was applied to DNA from cultured CD4+ T cells. TCRdb passed the PCR reads through MiXCR, listing each CDR3 protein once. The table lists tens of thousands of distinct CDR3 sequences, 30% to 35% of them singletons. A note on this clonotype: Its antigen is not known.

The TCR originated in a human donor who had recovered from COVID-19. This chain links TRBV20-1 with TRBJ2-7; 8 bases are shared with TRBD2. Material: CD4+ T cells from blood, cultured in vitro, obtained about 7 months after SARS-CoV-2 vaccination. DNA for the CDR3: TGCAGTGCTAAACTAGCGGACAACTCCTACGAGCAGTACTTC. This sequence encodes CSAKLADNSYEQYF.